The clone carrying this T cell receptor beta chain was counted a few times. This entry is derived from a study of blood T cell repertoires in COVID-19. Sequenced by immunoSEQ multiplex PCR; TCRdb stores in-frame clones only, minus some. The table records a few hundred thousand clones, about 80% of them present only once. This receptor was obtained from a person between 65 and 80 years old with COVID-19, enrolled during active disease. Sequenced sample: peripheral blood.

The DNA of the CDR3 is TGTGCCAGCAGCTTAGTTTTAGGGGCAGGTGGAAACACCATATATTTT. Its protein is CASSLVLGAGGNTIYF. This chain links TRBV7-2 with TRBJ1-3; maybe TRBD1 (5 bases). Germline V gives CDR1 SGHTA, CDR2 FQGNSA. This CDR3 comprises 16 residues. The V end was cut by 1 base, the J end by 3 bases, with 13 bases between.